One and the same sample provided the 4 T cell receptor beta chains below, sequenced in a study of OX40 agonist ivuxolimab in advanced cancers. Sequenced by immunoSEQ multiplex PCR; TCRdb stores in-frame clones only, minus some. Seen here are tens of thousands of clones, more than 70% observed once, and the top ten hold approximately 0.2%. The material was CD4+ or CD8+ T cells sorted from blood, obtained in a trial of the OX40 agonist ivuxolimab. These TCRs come from an adult with an advanced solid tumor such as melanoma, head and neck, liver or kidney cancer.

The chain is built from TRBV28 and TRBJ2-7; 8 nucleotides line up with TRBD1. There are 15 residues in the CDR3. Germline CDR1 reads MDHEN; CDR2 reads SYDVKM. The V gene end was trimmed by 3 bases and the J gene end by 4 bases; junction bases not matched to a gene: 8. The CDR3 sequence: CASSFVQGVTYEQYF. The CDR3 DNA reads as TGTGCCAGCAGTTTCGTACAGGGGGTCACTTACGAGCAGTACTTC.

The chain is built from TRBV28 and TRBJ1-1; D not certain. The germline CDR1 and CDR2 sequences are MDHEN and SYDVKM. The V end lost 6 bases, the J end lost 5 bases, and 19 bases lay between the germline ends. The CDR3 length is 15 residues. The CDR3 region is CASSPPTGMGTEAFF. As DNA, the CDR3 is TGTGCCAGCAGCCCGCCGACCGGAATGGGGACTGAAGCTTTCTTT.

The genes are TRBV5-1 and TRBJ2-7; tentatively, D is TRBD1 (6 bases). Germline CDR1 reads SGHRS; CDR2 reads YFSETQ. V was cut by 0 bases and J by 4 bases, with 11 bases left in between. CDR3 length equals 14 residues. The CDR3, as DNA: TGCGCCAGCAGCTTGGGGCAGGGGCTTTACGAGCAGTACTTC. It translates to CASSLGQGLYEQYF.

This chain links TRBV12-5 with TRBJ2-2; 9 bases map to TRBD2. The CDR3 runs to 16 residues. Trimming took 2 bases from V and 1 from J; bases not matched to a gene: 2. Germline V gene data show CDR1 as LGHNT and CDR2 as FRNRAP. The CDR3 sequence: CASGLLAGLNTGELFF. The CDR3 DNA is TGTGCTAGTGGTTTGCTAGCGGGACTGAACACCGGGGAGCTGTTTTTT.